This TCR beta chain was sequenced during a study of vaccination and CD4 T cells after COVID-19. This sample's treatment: approximately nine-day PBMC culture with coronavirus spike peptide pools or control peptides (ViraFEST assay). The Oncomine TCR Beta short-read assay was applied to DNA of cultured CD4+ T cells. From the PCR reads, TCRdb called clonotypes with MiXCR, one entry per CDR3 protein. The repertoire includes over 10,000 distinct CDR3 sequences, approximately 65% of them detected once, and around 12% sits in the top ten. Of note for this clonotype: Its antigen remains unknown.

Per germline, CDR1 SGHRS and CDR2 YFSETQ. Trimming left V 4 bases short and J 4 bases short, with 23 bases between. The CDR3 is 17 amino acids. The chain carries TRBV5-1 and TRBJ2-5; possibly TRBD2 for D (6 bases). The sequenced sample consisted of CD4+ T cells from blood, cultured in vitro. The TCR originated in a human donor who had recovered from COVID-19. The CDR3 region has the DNA TGCGCCAGCAGCCAAGGGGTCGGGAGATACGCCCTAGAGACCCAGTACTTC. This gives the protein CASSQGVGRYALETQYF.